Only a few counts were recorded for the clone carrying this T cell receptor beta chain. The CDR3 totals 12 residues. Germline CDR1 SGHNT, CDR2 YENEEA. V lost 4 bases, J lost 0 bases, and 2 bases lay in between. Expressed TCRB transcripts were sequenced because the isolated RNA had all been reverse transcribed beforehand. The table came from immunoSEQ multiplex PCR; TCRdb's copy has only in-frame clones and leaves some out. The sample lists roughly 450,000 clones; 9.5% to 12% were seen once. The sample comes from a study of beta chain features in type 1 diabetes. Naive, central memory, regulatory and stem cell-like memory cells within the CD4+ compartment were sorted using CD45RO/CCR7/CD25/CD127/CD95/CD27.

The TCR comes from a woman under 30 in good health. Sequenced: naive CD4+ T cells from blood. The chain recombines TRBV11-3 with TRBJ2-3; no firm D call. The CDR3 is CASSSSTDTQYF. CDR3 nucleotides: TGTGCCAGCAGCTCGAGCACAGATACGCAGTATTTT.